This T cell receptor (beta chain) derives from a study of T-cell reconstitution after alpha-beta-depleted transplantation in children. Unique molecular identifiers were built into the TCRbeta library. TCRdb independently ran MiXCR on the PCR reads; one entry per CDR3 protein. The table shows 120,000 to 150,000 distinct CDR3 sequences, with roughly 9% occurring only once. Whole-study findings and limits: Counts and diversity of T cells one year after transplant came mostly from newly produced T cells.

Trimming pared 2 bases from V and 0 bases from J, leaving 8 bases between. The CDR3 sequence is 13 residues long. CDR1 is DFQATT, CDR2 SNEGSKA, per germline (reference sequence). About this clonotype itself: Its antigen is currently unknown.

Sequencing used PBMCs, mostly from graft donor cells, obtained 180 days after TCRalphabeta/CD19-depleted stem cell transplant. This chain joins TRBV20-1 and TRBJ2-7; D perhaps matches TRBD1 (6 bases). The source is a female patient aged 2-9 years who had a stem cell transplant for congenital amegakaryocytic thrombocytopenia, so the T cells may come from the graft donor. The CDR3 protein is CSARKQGSYEQYF. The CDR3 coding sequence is TGCAGTGCTAGAAAACAGGGCTCCTACGAGCAGTACTTC.